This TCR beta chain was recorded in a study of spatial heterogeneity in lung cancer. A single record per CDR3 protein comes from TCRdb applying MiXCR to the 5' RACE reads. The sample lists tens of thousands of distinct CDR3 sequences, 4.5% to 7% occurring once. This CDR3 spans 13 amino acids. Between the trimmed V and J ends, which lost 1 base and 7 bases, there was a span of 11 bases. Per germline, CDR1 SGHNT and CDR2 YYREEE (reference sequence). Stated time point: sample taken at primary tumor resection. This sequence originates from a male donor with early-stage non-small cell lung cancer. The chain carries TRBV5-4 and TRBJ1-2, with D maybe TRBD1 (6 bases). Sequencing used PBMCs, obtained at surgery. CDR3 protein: CASSLFGGSGYTF. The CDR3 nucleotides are TGTGCCAGCAGCTTGTTCGGGGGCTCTGGCTACACCTTC.